At least ten counts were recorded for the clone carrying this T cell receptor beta chain. Its antigen is not known. This sample's RNA came from whole unsorted tissue. More than 3 cm separated this lung sample from the edge of the tumor. Between August and November 2014, newly diagnosed, chemotherapy-naive lung cancer patients underwent thoracic surgery in China. This sample stems from a study of tumor and adjacent non-tumor tissue in lung cancer. Looking at the study overall: Stage I to III disease affected approximately 11 men and roughly 5 women aged roughly 31 to 76. Study-wide results and caveats: Normal lung showed higher cumulative top 100 clone frequency than tumor. Significantly higher TCR diversity was found in tumor than normal lung.

TCRbeta libraries were built with three rounds of nested PCR, modified from ARM-PCR. One entry per CDR3 protein, called by TCRdb with MiXCR from the multiplex PCR reads. The sample includes about 110,000 distinct CDR3 sequences, over 55% of them seen just once. Sequenced input: distant non-tumor lung tissue. The sequence was obtained from a man aged 55 to 70 with non-small cell lung cancer.

CDR3 in amino acids: CASSQEPGPTEKLFF. CDR3 bases: TGTGCCAGCAGCCAGGAACCCGGCCCTACCGAAAAACTGTTTTTT. This chain joins TRBV5-4 and TRBJ1-4; D is uncertain. CDR1 is SGHNT, CDR2 YYREEE, per germline (reference sequence). V dropped 4 bases and J dropped 8 bases, with 18 bases sitting between them. This CDR3 contains 15 residues.